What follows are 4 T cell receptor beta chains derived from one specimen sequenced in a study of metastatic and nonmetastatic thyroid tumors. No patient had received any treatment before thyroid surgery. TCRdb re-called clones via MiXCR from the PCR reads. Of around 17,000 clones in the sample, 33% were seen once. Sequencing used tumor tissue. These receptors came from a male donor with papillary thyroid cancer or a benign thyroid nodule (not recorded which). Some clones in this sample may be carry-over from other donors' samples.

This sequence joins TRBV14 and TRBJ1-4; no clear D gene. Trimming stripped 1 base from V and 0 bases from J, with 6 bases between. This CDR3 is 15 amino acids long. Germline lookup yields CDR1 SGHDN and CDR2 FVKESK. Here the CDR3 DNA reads TGTGCCAGCAGCCAAGGGGGTACAACTAATGAAAAACTGTTTTTT. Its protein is CASSQGGTTNEKLFF.

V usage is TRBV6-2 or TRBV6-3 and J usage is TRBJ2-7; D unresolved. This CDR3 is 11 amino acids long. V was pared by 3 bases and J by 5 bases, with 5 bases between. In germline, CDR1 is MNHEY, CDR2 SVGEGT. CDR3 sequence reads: CASSYLDEQYF. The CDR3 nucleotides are TGTGCCAGCAGTTATTTAGACGAGCAGTACTTC.

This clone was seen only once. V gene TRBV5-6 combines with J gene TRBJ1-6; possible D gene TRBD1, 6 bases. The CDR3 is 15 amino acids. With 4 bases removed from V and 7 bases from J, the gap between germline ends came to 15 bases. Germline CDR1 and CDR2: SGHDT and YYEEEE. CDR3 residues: CASSRGTTPNSPLHF. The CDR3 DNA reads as TGTGCCAGCAGCAGGGGGACAACCCCCAATTCACCCCTCCACTTT.

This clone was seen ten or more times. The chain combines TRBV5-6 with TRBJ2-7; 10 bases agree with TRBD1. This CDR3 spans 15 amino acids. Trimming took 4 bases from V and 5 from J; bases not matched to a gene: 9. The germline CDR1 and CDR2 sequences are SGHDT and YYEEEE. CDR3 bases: TGTGCCAGCAGCACGGAGACAGGGGGCGCGGACGAGCAGTACTTC. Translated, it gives CASSTETGGADEQYF.